This T cell receptor beta chain emerged from a study of STAT5B mutations in CD4+ large granular lymphocyte leukemia. Concerning this clone itself: What it binds is unknown.

V dropped 2 bases and J dropped 1 base, with 12 bases sitting between them. Germline values: CDR1 MNHEY, CDR2 SMNVEV (reference sequence). CDR3 length: 17 residues. Buffy coats from healthy blood donors served as controls. Some clones are missing from TCRdb's copy, which holds only in-frame ones; the method was immunoSEQ multiplex PCR. The data show roughly 48,000 clones, with roughly 72% seen just once and 1.5% to 1.7% held by the top ten. Findings and caveats of the study: Patient CD4-sorted repertoires stayed more clonal than healthy ones after leukemic-clone removal. 8/27 top patient clones versus 2/35 control clones were TRBV06-family.

The sample was CD4+ T cells from blood buffy coats. This TCR was recovered from a human donor in good health. V usage is TRBV27 and J usage is TRBJ2-6; no clear D. CDR3 nucleotide sequence: TGTGCCAGCAGTTTACTAGGGTTACAGTCTGGGGCCAACGTCCTGACTTTC. Its protein product is CASSLLGLQSGANVLTF. The complete variable domain, with remaining parts taken from reference TRBV27 and TRBJ2-6, reads EAQVTQNPRYLITVTGKKLTVTCSQNMNHEYMSWYRQDPGLGLRQIYYSMNVEVTDKGDVPEGYKVSRKEKRNFPLILESPSPNQTSLYFCASSLLGLQSGANVLTFGAGSRLTVL.